The present T cell receptor (beta chain) was sequenced within a study of cytotoxic CD8 clonotypes in ibrutinib-treated CLL. This CDR3 has 14 residues. The ends lost 5 bases at V and 6 bases at J; junction bases unmatched: 6. Germline values: CDR1 SGHTA, CDR2 FQGTGA. Measured with immunoSEQ multiplex PCR; TCRdb has only the in-frame clones, and not every one. Of about 160,000 clones in the sample, roughly four fifths were seen once. The TCR sequence derives from a human donor with chronic lymphocytic leukemia. The sample here was PBMCs, taken after 24 months of ibrutinib treatment. The chain links TRBV7-3 to TRBJ1-1, with 10 bases fitting TRBD1. The CDR3 nucleotides read TGTGCCAGCAGCCTACGACAGGGGGCCGCTGAAGCTTTCTTT. The encoded protein is CASSLRQGAAEAFF.